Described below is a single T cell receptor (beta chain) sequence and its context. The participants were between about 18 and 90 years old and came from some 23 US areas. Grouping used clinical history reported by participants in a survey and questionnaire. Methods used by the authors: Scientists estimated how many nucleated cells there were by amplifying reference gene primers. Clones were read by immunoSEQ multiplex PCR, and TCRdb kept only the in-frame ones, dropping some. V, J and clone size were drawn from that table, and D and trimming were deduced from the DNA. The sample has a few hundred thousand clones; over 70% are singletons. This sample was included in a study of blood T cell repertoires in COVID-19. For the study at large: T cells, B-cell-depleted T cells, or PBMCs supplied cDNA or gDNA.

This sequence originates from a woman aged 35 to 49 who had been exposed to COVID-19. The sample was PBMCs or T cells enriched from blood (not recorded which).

CDR3 sequence reads: CASSFRGTDGYTF. CDR3 bases: TGTGCCAGCAGTTTTCGAGGGACAGATGGCTACACCTTC. This chain connects TRBV27 to TRBJ1-2; 7 nucleotides match TRBD1. Trimming at V came to 3 bases and at J to 6 bases, leaving 4 bases not matched to a gene. CDR3 length: 13 amino acids. CDR1 is MNHEY and CDR2 is SMNVEV in the germline V gene (reference sequence).